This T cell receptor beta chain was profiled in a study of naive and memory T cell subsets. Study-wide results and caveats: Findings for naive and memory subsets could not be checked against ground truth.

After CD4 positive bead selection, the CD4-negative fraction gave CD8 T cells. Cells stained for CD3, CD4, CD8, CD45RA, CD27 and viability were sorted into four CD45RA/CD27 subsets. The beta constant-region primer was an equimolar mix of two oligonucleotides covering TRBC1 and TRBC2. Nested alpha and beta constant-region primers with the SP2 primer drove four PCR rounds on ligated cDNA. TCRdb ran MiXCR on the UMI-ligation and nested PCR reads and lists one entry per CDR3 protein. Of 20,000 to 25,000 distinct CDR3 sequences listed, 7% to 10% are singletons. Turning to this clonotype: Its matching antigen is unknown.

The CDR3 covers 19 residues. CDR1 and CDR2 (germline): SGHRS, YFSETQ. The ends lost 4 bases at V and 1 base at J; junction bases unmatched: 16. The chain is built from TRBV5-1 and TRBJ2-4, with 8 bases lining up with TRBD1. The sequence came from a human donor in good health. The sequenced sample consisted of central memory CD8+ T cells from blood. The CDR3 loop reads CASSADRAAFPYAKNIQYF. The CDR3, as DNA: TGCGCCAGCAGCGCGGACAGGGCGGCCTTCCCATACGCCAAAAACATTCAGTACTTC.